The 26 T cell receptor beta chains given below trace back to one sample, sequenced in a study of cytomegalovirus exposure and HLA in healthy donors. PCR used 60 Vbeta primers and 13 Jbeta primers. Libraries were prepared by immunoSEQ multiplex PCR; TCRdb keeps only in-frame clonotypes and omits some of them. In the table there are under 150,000 clones, around 79% of which are singletons. The sample taken for sequencing was PBMCs. Every receptor here comes from a woman between 45 and 60 years old in good health and CMV-seropositive.

This clone was detected only a few times. V gene TRBV19 combines with J gene TRBJ1-5; D might be TRBD1 (5 bases). The CDR3 extends over 12 amino acids. Looked up from germline, CDR1 is LNHDA and CDR2 is SQIVND (reference sequence). The V end was cut by 8 bases, the J end by 2 bases, with 7 bases between. In DNA form, the CDR3 reads TGTGCCAGTGCACAGGGCAATCAGCCCCAGCATTTT. Translated: CASAQGNQPQHF. The variable domain in full, completed from reference TRBV19 and TRBJ1-5, reads DGGITQSPKYLFRKEGQNVTLSCEQNLNHDAMYWYRQDPGQGLRLIYYSQIVNDFQKGDIAEGYSVSREKKESFPLTVTSAQKNPTAFYLCASAQGNQPQHFGDGTRLSIL.

The rearrangement joins TRBV5-6 to TRBJ1-3, with 7 bases that match TRBD1. The CDR3 is 16 residues long. Trimming at V came to 4 bases and at J to 4 bases, leaving 11 bases not matched to a gene. The germline V gene encodes CDR1 SGHDT and CDR2 YYEEEE. The CDR3 sequence: CASSPAQTGSGNTIYF. The CDR3 DNA reads as TGTGCCAGCAGCCCCGCTCAGACAGGGAGCGGAAACACCATATATTTT.

V and J are TRBV6-5 and TRBJ2-7, with 7 bases aligning to TRBD1. There are 11 residues in the CDR3. CDR1 MNHEY and CDR2 SVGAGI come from the germline V gene. Unmatched junction bases numbered 7, after V lost 6 bases and J lost 11 bases. In nucleotides, the CDR3 is TGTGCCAGCAGGGTCAGGACAGGAGAGTACTTC. This codes for CASRVRTGEYF.

The chain joins TRBV7-9 to TRBJ2-3, with D tentatively TRBD2 (6 bases). The CDR3 contains 14 residues. Germline assignment: CDR1 SEHNR and CDR2 FQNEAQ (reference sequence). V was clipped by 8 bases and J by 4 bases, with 16 bases between them. CDR3 sequence reads: CASAWGDGADTQYF. The DNA for the CDR3 is TGTGCCAGCGCGTGGGGGGATGGGGCAGATACGCAGTATTTT.

The chain couples TRBV28 to TRBJ1-5, with a tentative D call TRBD1 (6 bases). The CDR3 contains 15 residues. Germline values: CDR1 MDHEN, CDR2 SYDVKM. The V gene lost 4 bases and the J gene lost 4 bases, with 14 bases spanning the gap. Here the CDR3 reads CASSSDRTLNQPQHF. DNA for the CDR3: TGTGCCAGCAGTTCCGACAGGACCCTGAATCAGCCCCAGCATTTT.

The gene calls are TRBV6-5 and TRBJ1-5; 9 bases line up with TRBD1. This CDR3 comprises 13 residues. V lost 6 bases, J lost 6 bases, and 3 bases stayed unmatched. CDR1 and CDR2 (germline): MNHEY, SVGAGI. The CDR3 sequence: CASRQGAGQPQHF. The CDR3 nucleotides read TGTGCCAGCAGACAGGGGGCTGGTCAGCCCCAGCATTTT.

The J gene is TRBJ1-5, the V gene TRBV27, with D possibly TRBD1 on 5 matching bases. Germline values: CDR1 MNHEY, CDR2 SMNVEV (reference sequence). V was trimmed by 4 bases and J by 1 base, leaving 14 bases between them. The CDR3 sequence is 16 residues long. CDR3 region: CASSSLGRESNQPQHF. The CDR3 nucleotides read TGTGCCAGCAGTTCCCTCGGCAGGGAAAGCAATCAGCCCCAGCATTTT.

Regarding this clone: This clone may be a read error of a much larger clone one base away. The CDR3 reads CSVNKQQLNEKLFF. DNA of the CDR3: TGCAGCGTTAATAAACAACAGCTTAATGAAAAACTGTTTTTT. This chain connects TRBV29-1 to TRBJ1-4; D is uncertain. The CDR3 consists of 14 residues. Per germline, CDR1 SQVTM and CDR2 ANQGSEA. V dropped 5 bases and J dropped 4 bases, with 14 bases sitting between them.

The chain uses TRBV7-2 and TRBJ1-3; D is unclear. The length of the CDR3 is 14 residues. Trimming removed 5 bases at V and 1 base at J, with 9 bases between. CDR1 is SGHTA, CDR2 FQGNSA, per germline. The CDR3 loop reads CASSQGVSGNTIYF. The DNA of the CDR3 is TGTGCCAGCAGCCAAGGAGTATCTGGAAACACCATATATTTT. The full variable domain, rest sourced from reference TRBV7-2 and TRBJ1-3, is GAGVSQSPSNKVTEKGKDVELRCDPISGHTALYWYRQSLGQGLEFLIYFQGNSAPDKSGLPSDRFSAERTGGSVSTLTIQRTQQEDSAVYLCASSQGVSGNTIYFGEGSWLTVV.

The rearrangement links TRBV20-1 to TRBJ2-7, with a possible D match to TRBD1 (5 bases). Germline CDR1 DFQATT, CDR2 SNEGSKA (reference sequence). The CDR3 has 10 amino acids. The V end lost 7 bases, the J end lost 4 bases, and 8 bases lay between the germline ends. The CDR3 bases are TGCAGTGTAGGGGTGTACGAGCAGTACTTC. This sequence encodes CSVGVYEQYF.

The chain carries TRBV2 and TRBJ2-6; D remains unclear. The V end was cut by 1 base, the J end by 0 bases, with 7 bases between. Germline CDR1 SNHLY, CDR2 FYNNEI. The CDR3 extends over 16 amino acids. The CDR3 loop reads CASSEVRSSGANVLTF. CDR3 coding DNA: TGTGCCAGCAGTGAAGTGCGGAGCTCTGGGGCCAACGTCCTGACTTTC.

This clone was detected a few times. V usage is TRBV2 and J usage is TRBJ1-6; D possibly corresponds to TRBD1 (5 bases). Per the germline V gene, CDR1 is SNHLY and CDR2 is FYNNEI. This CDR3 is 14 amino acids long. Between the trimmed V and J ends, which lost 5 bases and 7 bases, there was a span of 12 bases. The CDR3 region is CASSPGRQNSPLHF. The CDR3, as DNA: TGTGCCAGCAGTCCAGGGAGGCAGAATTCACCCCTCCACTTT.

This clone appeared a single time. The chain joins TRBV5-4 to TRBJ2-7; 9 positions agree with TRBD1. The junction had 8 bases not matched to a gene; V was cut back by 5 bases and J by 5 bases. The CDR3 is 14 amino acids. The germline gives CDR1 SGHNT, CDR2 YYREEE (reference sequence). Written as DNA, the CDR3 is TGTGCCAGCAGGCCTACAGGGGGCGGCGACGAGCAGTACTTC. Its translation: CASRPTGGGDEQYF.

The chain uses TRBV28 and TRBJ1-3; 7 bases agree with TRBD1. Trimming cost V 4 bases and J 0 bases; bases outside gene matches: 6. The CDR3 totals 16 residues. Germline V gene lookup returns CDR1 MDHEN and CDR2 SYDVKM. The CDR3 DNA reads as TGTGCCAGCAGTTCAACAGGGGCCTACTCTGGAAACACCATATATTTT. This codes for CASSSTGAYSGNTIYF.

V gene TRBV6-5 combines with J gene TRBJ1-2; 10 bases align to TRBD1. The length of the CDR3 is 16 residues. Germline V lookup: CDR1 MNHEY, CDR2 SVGAGI. Trimming at V came to 2 bases and at J to 7 bases, leaving 10 bases not matched to a gene. The CDR3: CASSYGTGAYIGGYTF. CDR3 coding DNA: TGTGCCAGCAGTTACGGGACAGGGGCCTATATTGGTGGCTACACCTTC.

The sample holds a few counts of this clone. Other DNA sequences in the same sample also yield this CDR3. The rearrangement links TRBV19 to TRBJ2-3, with 10 bases fitting TRBD1. Germline V gene data show CDR1 as LNHDA and CDR2 as SQIVND (reference sequence). The J segment lost 2 bases and the V segment lost 4 bases, leaving 3 bases of the junction unmatched. This CDR3 comprises 15 residues. CDR3 in amino acids: CASSRGTGATDTQYF. The CDR3 region has the DNA TGTGCCAGTAGTAGAGGGACAGGGGCCACAGATACGCAGTATTTT.

This chain joins TRBV11-3 and TRBJ2-7; 8 bases map to TRBD1. CDR1 is SGHNT and CDR2 is YENEEA in the germline V gene. Unmatched junction bases numbered 9, after V lost 5 bases and J lost 0 bases. This CDR3 comprises 16 residues. The CDR3 bases are TGTGCCAGCAGCCGCGGACAGGGTGAAAGCTCCTACGAGCAGTACTTC. Translating it yields CASSRGQGESSYEQYF.

The chain employs TRBV6-7 and TRBJ1-2; unclear D gene. TRBV6-7 has ORF status, its function being uncertain. The V and J ends lost 2 bases and 5 bases respectively, with 12 bases between them. The CDR3 loop spans 14 amino acids. CDR3 coding DNA: TGTGCCAGCAGTTACGCGGGCAGAGAATATGGCTACACCTTC. Translation: CASSYAGREYGYTF.

The rearrangement links TRBV28 to TRBJ1-5; D uncertain. Per the germline V gene, CDR1 is MDHEN and CDR2 is SYDVKM. The CDR3 has 15 amino acids. The ends were cut back, 3 bases at V and 1 base at J, with 10 bases in the middle. The CDR3 nucleotides read TGTGCCAGCAGTTTGAGGTTGTGGAGCAATCAGCCCCAGCATTTT. It is translated as CASSLRLWSNQPQHF. Full variable domain (missing parts from reference TRBV28 and TRBJ1-5): DVKVTQSSRYLVKRTGEKVFLECVQDMDHENMFWYRQDPGLGLRLIYFSYDVKMKEKGDIPEGYSVSREKKERFSLILESASTNQTSMYLCASSLRLWSNQPQHFGDGTRLSIL.

The V and J genes are TRBV18 and TRBJ2-5; D might be TRBD1 (6 bases). The CDR3 extends over 14 amino acids. Trimming removed 4 bases from V and 5 bases from J, with 14 bases in between. Per the germline V gene, CDR1 is KGHSH and CDR2 is LQKENI. The CDR3 nucleotides read TGTGCCAGCTCACGCCCCGGGACACAGGAGACCCAGTACTTC. Protein product: CASSRPGTQETQYF.

The chain links TRBV5-5 to TRBJ1-1; no reliable D call. Germline V gene sequence: CDR1 SGHKS, CDR2 YYEKEE (reference sequence). The germline V and J ends were trimmed by 0 bases and 4 bases, with 10 bases remaining between them. The CDR3 loop spans 14 amino acids. The CDR3 DNA reads as TGTGCCAGCAGCTTGGCCGACATCTCCACTGAAGCTTTCTTT. Translated, it gives CASSLADISTEAFF.

The chain is built from TRBV19 and TRBJ1-5; 9 nucleotides line up with TRBD1. The germline V gene has CDR1 LNHDA and CDR2 SQIVND (reference sequence). The CDR3 covers 17 residues. The V and J ends lost 3 bases and 3 bases, in that order; junction bases with no gene match: 9. The CDR3 loop is CASSITRTGAINQPQHF. In DNA form, the CDR3 reads TGTGCCAGTAGTATTACCCGGACAGGGGCGATCAATCAGCCCCAGCATTTT.

The V gene is TRBV11-3, the J gene TRBJ2-7, with D possibly being TRBD1 (6 bases). The CDR3 extends over 19 amino acids. V was pared by 0 bases and J by 0 bases, with 21 bases between. Germline V gene lookup returns CDR1 SGHNT and CDR2 YENEEA. CDR3 DNA: TGTGCCAGCAGCTTAGATATGAGAGGACAGCCAAGAAGCTCCTACGAGCAGTACTTC. Protein sequence: CASSLDMRGQPRSSYEQYF.

The chain combines TRBV4-3 with TRBJ1-1, with 7 bases lining up with TRBD1. Germline V gene data show CDR1 as LGHNA and CDR2 as YSLEER. CDR3 length equals 16 residues. J gave up 1 base and V 3 bases, and 8 bases lay outside the gene matches. This chain's CDR3 is CASSQVLTGWNTEAFF. In nucleotides, the CDR3 is TGCGCCAGCAGCCAGGTACTGACAGGGTGGAACACTGAAGCTTTCTTT.

The chain employs TRBV7-3 and TRBJ1-4; D is unresolved. The V and J ends lost 5 bases and 0 bases respectively, with 10 bases between them. Germline lookup yields CDR1 SGHTA and CDR2 FQGTGA. This CDR3 is 15 amino acids long. The CDR3 sequence: CASSLRRATNEKLFF. The CDR3 nucleotides read TGTGCCAGCAGCCTCCGGAGAGCAACTAATGAAAAACTGTTTTTT.

This chain links TRBV6-4 with TRBJ2-6; D not certain. Germline V lookup: CDR1 MRHNA, CDR2 SNTAGT. This CDR3 has 13 amino acids. V was pared by 10 bases and J by 0 bases, with 7 bases between. CDR3 in amino acids: CATRSSGANVLTF. CDR3 nucleotide sequence: TGTGCCACCCGTAGCTCTGGGGCCAACGTCCTGACTTTC.